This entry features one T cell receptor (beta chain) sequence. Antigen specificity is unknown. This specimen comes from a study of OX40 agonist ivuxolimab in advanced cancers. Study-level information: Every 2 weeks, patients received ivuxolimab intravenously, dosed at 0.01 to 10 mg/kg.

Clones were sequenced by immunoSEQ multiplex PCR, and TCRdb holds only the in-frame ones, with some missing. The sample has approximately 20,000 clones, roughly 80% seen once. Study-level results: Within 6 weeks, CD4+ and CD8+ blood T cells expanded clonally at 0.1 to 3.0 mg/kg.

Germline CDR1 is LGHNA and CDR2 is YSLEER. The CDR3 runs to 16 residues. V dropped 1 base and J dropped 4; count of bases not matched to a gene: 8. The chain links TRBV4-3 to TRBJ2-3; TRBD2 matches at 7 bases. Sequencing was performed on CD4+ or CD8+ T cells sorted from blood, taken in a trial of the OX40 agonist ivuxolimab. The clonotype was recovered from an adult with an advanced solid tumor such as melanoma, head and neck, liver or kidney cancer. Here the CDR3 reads CASSQAPAGIADTQYF. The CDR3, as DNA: TGCGCCAGCAGCCAAGCACCAGCGGGGATTGCAGATACGCAGTATTTT.